What follows are 19 T cell receptor beta chains derived from one specimen sequenced in a study of tumor-infiltrating lymphocytes in primary liver carcinoma. Germline DNA was extracted alongside blood RNA, which was obtained from unsorted whole blood. cDNA specific to TCR beta was made from approximately 0.55 ug of total RNA, with a constant-region primer employed for priming. Modified slightly, ARM-PCR produced TCR beta libraries over three nested multiplex PCR rounds. It was with TRBV1-TRBV30 forward primers and a C-beta reverse primer that the first two PCR rounds were run, at approximately 9 cycles each. TCRdb used MiXCR to reprocess the multiplex PCR reads, holding one entry per CDR3 protein. The sample records approximately 300,000 distinct CDR3 sequences, over 55% being singletons. Sequencing used peripheral blood. The source is a man aged 40-49 years with primary liver carcinoma and hepatitis B virus infection.

V usage is TRBV28 and J usage is TRBJ2-7; D tentatively reads TRBD1 or TRBD2 (6 bases each). Germline-derived CDR1 and CDR2 are MDHEN and SYDVKM. V shed 3 bases and J shed 6 bases, with 15 bases lying between them. There are 14 residues in the CDR3. CDR3 bases: TGTGCCAGCAGTTTTCGGGGGCGAGTTACCGAGCAGTACTTC. Its translation is CASSFRGRVTEQYF. Based on the CDR3 plus reference TRBV28 and TRBJ2-7, the full variable domain is DVKVTQSSRYLVKRTGEKVFLECVQDMDHENMFWYRQDPGLGLRLIYFSYDVKMKEKGDIPEGYSVSREKKERFSLILESASTNQTSMYLCASSFRGRVTEQYFGPGTRLTVT.

Worth noting for this clonotype: One junction end does not reproduce the germline sequence, and a read error may be involved. The gene calls are TRBV12-3 or TRBV12-4 and TRBJ1-4; the D is unclear. This CDR3 comprises 13 residues. CDR3 nucleotide sequence: TGTGCCACCAGTTTGGCAGGAACCGAAAAACTGTTTTTT. Its translation is CATSLAGTEKLFF.

Note on this clonotype: A much larger clone sits a single nucleotide away, making a read error possible. The chain uses TRBV6-1 and TRBJ1-6; D unresolved. This CDR3 has 11 amino acids. Germline V gene lookup returns CDR1 MNHNS and CDR2 SASEGT. The CDR3 is CASSENSPLRF. CDR3 bases: TGTGCCAGCAGTGAGAATTCACCCCTCCGCTTT.

With regard to this clonotype: A much larger clone differs from this one at a single base, so this may be a read error. The gene calls are TRBV10-3 and TRBJ2-5; D possibly corresponds to TRBD1 (5 bases). V dropped 10 bases and J dropped 4 bases, with 16 bases sitting between them. This CDR3 contains 13 residues. CDR1 and CDR2 (germline): ENHRY, SYGVKD. CDR3 bases: TGTGCCACCGCGTCAGGGTCGGTAGAGACCCAGTACTTC. Amino acids: CATASGSVETQYF.

Comments on this clonotype: At one boundary the junction diverges from the germline segment, which might be a read error. The J gene is TRBJ2-6, the V gene TRBV4-3, with D possibly being TRBD1 or TRBD2 (5 bases each). This CDR3 is 18 amino acids long. The germline V gene has CDR1 LGHNA and CDR2 YSLEER. The CDR3 loop reads CATSQEPWCGTRANVLTF. The CDR3 DNA is TGCGCCACCAGCCAAGAGCCGTGGTGTGGGACGAGGGCCAACGTCCTGACTTTC.

Of note for this clonotype: Being one base from a much bigger clone, this may be a read error. This chain links TRBV4-3 with TRBJ2-5; D call uncertain. Trimming took off 8 bases at V and 3 bases at J, with 13 bases between the two ends. The CDR3 covers 13 residues. Germline V gene data show CDR1 as LGHNA and CDR2 as YSLEER. Here the CDR3 DNA reads TGCGCCAGCGGCGGACGTCTGAAAGAGACCCAGTACTTC. Its translation is CASGGRLKETQYF.

The chain recombines TRBV5-4 with TRBJ2-3; D perhaps matches TRBD1 (6 bases). The germline V and J ends were trimmed by 3 bases and 2 bases, with 10 bases remaining between them. This CDR3 has 14 residues. The germline gives CDR1 SGHNT, CDR2 YYREEE (reference sequence). CDR3 amino acids: CASSYQGITDTQYF. Written as DNA, the CDR3 is TGTGCCAGCAGCTACCAGGGGATCACAGATACGCAGTATTTT. Using reference TRBV5-4 and TRBJ2-3 for the parts outside the CDR3, the full variable domain is ETGVTQSPTHLIKTRGQQVTLRCSSQSGHNTVSWYQQALGQGPQFIFQYYREEENGRGNFPPRFSGLQFPNYSSELNVNALELDDSALYLCASSYQGITDTQYFGPGTRLTVL.

The count of this clonotype is one. No conserved phenylalanine or tryptophan is present at the end of the CDR3, so a read error is the likely explanation. It is unclear where the CDR3 begins or ends on the DNA, so no DNA is shown, and the CDR3 is as TCRdb lists it. The rearrangement joins TRBV6-1 to TRBJ2-6. The germline V gene has CDR1 MNHNS and CDR2 SASEGT. The CDR3 sequence runs 13 residues, both termini included. The CDR3 spells CASRTTGANVPTL.

The chain joins TRBV7-8 to TRBJ1-2; TRBD1 is a possible D gene (5 bases). Germline lookup yields CDR1 SGHVS and CDR2 FQNEAQ. The CDR3 runs to 16 residues. The V end lost 6 bases, the J end lost 2 bases, and 19 bases lay between the germline ends. The CDR3 region is CASSPTRAGRNYGYTF. CDR3 nucleotide sequence: TGTGCCAGCAGTCCAACTAGGGCGGGACGGAACTATGGCTACACCTTC. The complete variable domain, with remaining parts taken from reference TRBV7-8 and TRBJ1-2, reads GAGVSQSPRYKVAKRGQDVALRCDPISGHVSLFWYQQALGQGPEFLTYFQNEAQLDKSGLPSDRFFAERPEGSVSTLKIQRTQQEDSAVYLCASSPTRAGRNYGYTFGSGTRLTVV.

This clonotype was observed at least ten times. This chain links TRBV4-3 with TRBJ2-2; 11 nucleotides match TRBD1. Per germline, CDR1 LGHNA and CDR2 YSLEER. The CDR3 has 16 residues. V trimming: 3 bases; J trimming: 6 bases; junction bases outside the gene matches: 6. CDR3: CASSQASGQGAGELFF. CDR3 sequence (DNA): TGCGCCAGCAGCCAGGCCTCGGGACAGGGGGCCGGGGAGCTGTTTTTT.

With regard to this clonotype: This clone may be a read error of a much larger clone one base away. J is TRBJ2-1 and V is TRBV5-1; TRBD2 aligns across 7 bases. The CDR3 is 14 amino acids. Germline assignment: CDR1 SGHRS and CDR2 YFSETQ. The CDR3, as DNA: TGCGCCAGCAGCTGGGGGGGGACGTGGGATGAGCGGTTCTTC. Translating it yields CASSWGGTWDERFF.

In regard to this clonotype: Just one base apart from a much larger clone, this may be a read error. The V gene is TRBV6-1, the J gene TRBJ2-7; 7 bases line up with TRBD1. Germline V lookup: CDR1 MNHNS, CDR2 SASEGT. The CDR3 sequence is 13 residues long. CDR3 loop: CAGRWTGLYEQYF. CDR3 nucleotide sequence: TGTGCCGGCAGGTGGACAGGTCTCTACGAGCAGTACTTC.

For this clonotype: It may be a read error: a sequence one base away is much more abundant. This chain uses TRBV6-5 with TRBJ2-1; tentatively, D is TRBD2 (6 bases). CDR1 MNHEY and CDR2 SVGAGI come from the germline V gene. V lost 5 bases and J lost 9, with 17 bases in between. This CDR3 region has 14 residues. CDR3 in DNA: TGTGCCAGCAGTCCGCTAGCGCCACAGAGTGAGCAGTTCTTC. As protein: CASSPLAPQSEQFF.

On this clonotype itself: The conserved phenylalanine or tryptophan normally closing the CDR3 is absent here, so this likely arose from a read error. CDR3 in DNA: TGTGCCAGCAGCGGGAGTGGCACTGAAGCTTTCCTT. This translates into CASSGSGTEAFL. V usage is TRBV5-4 and J usage is TRBJ1-1; no clear D. CDR1 SGHNT and CDR2 YYREEE come from the germline V gene (reference sequence). Trimming removed 4 bases at V and 4 bases at J, with 8 bases between. This CDR3 spans 12 amino acids.

V and J are TRBV14 and TRBJ2-7; 10 bases agree with TRBD1. Germline V gene sequence: CDR1 SGHDN, CDR2 FVKESK. With V trimmed by 2 bases and J by 5 bases, 6 bases remained unmatched. The CDR3 covers 15 residues. This chain's CDR3 is CASSQKGQGRNEQYF. The CDR3, as DNA: TGTGCCAGCAGCCAAAAGGGACAGGGGCGAAACGAGCAGTACTTC.

Regarding this clonotype: Just one base apart from a much larger clone, this may be a read error. The chain uses TRBV4-3 and TRBJ2-3; D may match TRBD1 or TRBD2 (6 bases each). The CDR3 spans 16 residues. CDR1 is LGHNA, CDR2 YSLEER, per germline. The CDR3, as DNA: TGCGCCAGCAGCCACCGGGGGCCCCCCCACACAGATACGCAGTGTTTT. This sequence encodes CASSHRGPPHTDTQCF.

The J gene is TRBJ2-7, the V gene TRBV6-1; 8 nucleotides agree with TRBD1. V gave up 5 bases and J gave up 3 bases; unmatched junction bases: 24. CDR3 length: 20 amino acids. Per the germline V gene, CDR1 is MNHNS and CDR2 is SASEGT. The CDR3 protein is CASSLPRQGRKGPRGYEQYF. CDR3 nucleotides: TGTGCCAGCAGTCTACCGAGACAGGGGAGGAAAGGACCTAGGGGCTACGAGCAGTACTTC.

Note on this clonotype: Just one base apart from a much larger clone, this may be a read error. Because the CDR3 is missing its conserved closing phenylalanine or tryptophan, this is likely a read error. V and J are TRBV29-1 and TRBJ2-4, with 7 bases identical to TRBD1. Germline assignment: CDR1 SQVTM and CDR2 ANQGSEA. V lost 7 bases, J lost 8 bases, and 5 bases stayed unmatched. This CDR3 contains 11 residues. The CDR3: CSARQGYIQYL. For the CDR3, the DNA is TGCAGCGCAAGACAGGGTTACATTCAGTACCTC.

The table lists this clonotype with a count of one. Since a much larger clone is just one base distant, this may be a read error. For the CDR3, the DNA is TGTGTCAGCAGTACTAGCGGGAGCTACGAGCAGTACTTC. This sequence encodes CVSSTSGSYEQYF. The chain links TRBV6-1 to TRBJ2-7; 11 bases are a match to TRBD2. CDR3 length: 13 amino acids. The V gene's germline CDR1 is MNHNS and CDR2 SASEGT.